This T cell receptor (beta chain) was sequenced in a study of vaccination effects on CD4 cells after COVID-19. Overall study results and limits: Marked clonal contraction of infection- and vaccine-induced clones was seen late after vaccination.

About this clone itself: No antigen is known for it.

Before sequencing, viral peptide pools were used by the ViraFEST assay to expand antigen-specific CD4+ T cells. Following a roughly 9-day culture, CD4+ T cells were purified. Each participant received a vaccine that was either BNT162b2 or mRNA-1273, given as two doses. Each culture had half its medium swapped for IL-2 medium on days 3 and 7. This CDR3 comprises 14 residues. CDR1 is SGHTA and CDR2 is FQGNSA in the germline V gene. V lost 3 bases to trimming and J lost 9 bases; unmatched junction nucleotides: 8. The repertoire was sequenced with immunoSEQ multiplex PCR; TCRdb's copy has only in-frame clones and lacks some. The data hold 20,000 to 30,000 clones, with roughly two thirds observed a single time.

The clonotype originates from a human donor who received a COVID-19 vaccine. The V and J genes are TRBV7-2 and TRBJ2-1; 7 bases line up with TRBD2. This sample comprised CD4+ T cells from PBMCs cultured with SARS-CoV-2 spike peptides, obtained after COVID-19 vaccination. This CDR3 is CASSFLAGRGEQFF. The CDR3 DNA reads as TGTGCCAGCAGCTTCTTGGCAGGGAGGGGTGAGCAGTTCTTC. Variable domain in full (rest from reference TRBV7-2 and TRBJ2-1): GAGVSQSPSNKVTEKGKDVELRCDPISGHTALYWYRQSLGQGLEFLIYFQGNSAPDKSGLPSDRFSAERTGGSVSTLTIQRTQQEDSAVYLCASSFLAGRGEQFFGPGTRLTVL.